These 29 T cell receptor beta chains originate from one sample sequenced in a study of blood T cell repertoires in COVID-19 (dated by TCRdb to about 2020). The library was built by means of the immunoSEQ multiplex PCR assay. Imported from immuneACCESS, the table was reduced by TCRdb to in-frame sequences with V and J called. These copies leave out some clones; in studies compared against another copy, an unresolved V gene accounts for under half, and the cause of the remainder is not known. The sample table records about 120,000 clones; roughly 72% of these occur just once. Roughly 5.5% of the sample lies in the top ten. Sequencing was done on a sample of peripheral blood. The receptors stem from a man in his 60s with acute or convalescent COVID-19.

The CDR3 spells CASSLLGIKNTGELFF. The CDR3 region has the DNA TGTGCCAGCAGCTTACTCGGGATTAAGAACACCGGGGAGCTGTTTTTT. The chain couples TRBV7-2 to TRBJ2-2; a possible D gene is TRBD2 (5 bases). The CDR3 has 16 amino acids. CDR1 SGHTA and CDR2 FQGNSA come from the germline V gene. V dropped 2 bases and J dropped 1 base, with 11 bases sitting between them. Variable domain in full (rest from reference TRBV7-2 and TRBJ2-2): GAGVSQSPSNKVTEKGKDVELRCDPISGHTALYWYRQSLGQGLEFLIYFQGNSAPDKSGLPSDRFSAERTGGSVSTLTIQRTQQEDSAVYLCASSLLGIKNTGELFFGEGSRLTVL.

The chain recombines TRBV3-1 (or the pseudogene TRBV3-2) with TRBJ1-1; the D is unclear. Per the germline V gene, CDR1 is LGHDT and CDR2 is YNNKEL (reference sequence). This CDR3 is built from 14 residues. V lost 0 bases and J 14 bases, leaving 19 bases between the germline ends. Written as DNA, the CDR3 is TGTGCCAGCAGCCAAGAGGGCTTGGGCCCCCTAGCATTCTTT. It is translated as CASSQEGLGPLAFF.

This sequence joins TRBV6-5 and TRBJ1-1, with TRBD1 matching over 7 bases. This CDR3 is 13 amino acids long. Germline lookup yields CDR1 MNHEY and CDR2 SVGAGI. The V segment lost 5 bases and the J segment 8 bases; nucleotides outside the gene matches: 8. The CDR3 loop reads CASSPAGTDEAFF. As DNA, the CDR3 is TGTGCCAGCAGTCCAGCCGGGACAGACGAAGCTTTCTTT.

This chain connects TRBV6-5 to TRBJ1-2, with 7 bases matching TRBD1. Germline values: CDR1 MNHEY, CDR2 SVGAGI. Trimming removed 6 bases from V and 8 bases from J; junction bases left unmatched: 12. The CDR3 consists of 14 residues. DNA of the CDR3: TGTGCCAGCAGCACAGGGGATTTATCGGGGGGCTACACCTTC. Translated, it gives CASSTGDLSGGYTF.

The count of this clone is one. The CDR3 sequence: CASRKGTGLMNTEAFF. DNA for the CDR3: TGCGCCAGCCGTAAGGGCACGGGGTTAATGAACACTGAAGCTTTCTTT. The chain links TRBV5-1 to TRBJ1-1; no clear D gene. The CDR3 spans 16 residues. Germline CDR1 and CDR2: SGHRS and YFSETQ. Deletions cut 7 bases from V and 0 bases from J, with 19 bases between.

The genes are TRBV6-5 and TRBJ2-5; 8 bases are shared with TRBD2. CDR1 and CDR2 from the germline V gene are MNHEY and SVGAGI. V lost 6 bases and J lost 2; bases outside the gene matches: 8. CDR3 length: 15 amino acids. The CDR3: CASRPGTRAQETQYF. The DNA of the CDR3 is TGTGCCAGCAGGCCGGGGACTAGAGCACAAGAGACCCAGTACTTC.

The gene calls are TRBV6-6 and TRBJ1-2; the match to TRBD1 covers 7 bases. The V gene end was trimmed by 10 bases and the J gene end by 7 bases; junction bases not matched to a gene: 12. The CDR3 has 13 residues. The germline gives CDR1 MNHNY, CDR2 SVGAGI (reference sequence). The CDR3 region is CAIYGTGERGYTF. CDR3 sequence (DNA): TGTGCCATCTATGGAACAGGGGAACGTGGCTACACCTTC.

The rearrangement joins TRBV5-1 to TRBJ2-7; 11 positions match TRBD2. The CDR3 loop spans 16 amino acids. The trim removed 2 bases at V and 7 bases at J, leaving 11 bases unmatched. Germline V gene lookup returns CDR1 SGHRS and CDR2 YFSETQ. CDR3: CASSFYIAGGPGEQYF. The CDR3 nucleotides are TGCGCCAGCAGCTTCTATATAGCGGGAGGGCCGGGGGAGCAGTACTTC.

The genes are TRBV21-1 and TRBJ1-5. TRBV21-1 is designated a pseudogene. CDR3 length equals 15 residues. CDR3 in DNA: TGTGCCAGCAGCAAAAAAAAAGAGAGATATCAGCCCCAGCATTTT. Protein sequence: CASSKKKERYQPQHF.

The count of this clone is one. This sequence joins TRBV6-5 and TRBJ1-5; no clear D. The CDR3 has 13 amino acids. Trimming removed 8 bases at V and 0 bases at J, with 8 bases between. Germline assignment: CDR1 MNHEY and CDR2 SVGAGI. CDR3 sequence: CASRLDSNQPQHF. The CDR3 coding sequence is TGTGCCAGCCGACTAGATAGCAATCAGCCCCAGCATTTT.

The table lists this clone with a few counts. V and J are TRBV6-5 and TRBJ1-2, with 7 positions matching TRBD1. The CDR3 contains 15 residues. The J segment lost 6 bases and the V segment lost 0 bases, leaving 7 bases of the junction unmatched. The germline V gene has CDR1 MNHEY and CDR2 SVGAGI. The CDR3 is CASSYSGTEENGYTF. DNA for the CDR3: TGTGCCAGCAGTTACTCGGGGACAGAGGAGAATGGCTACACCTTC.

This clone appeared a few times. The V gene is TRBV7-6, the J gene TRBJ2-3, with 9 bases lining up with TRBD2. After removal of 1 base from V and 4 bases from J, the junction contained 3 bases not matched to a gene. This CDR3 contains 15 residues. Germline V lookup: CDR1 SGHVS, CDR2 FNYEAQ. The DNA of the CDR3 is TGTGCCAGCAGCTTAGAAGGCGGGAGGGCAGATACGCAGTATTTT. It specifies CASSLEGGRADTQYF.

The CDR3 DNA follows: TGTGCCAGCTCTTTGGGACAGGGGTTAAACATTCAGTACTTC. Translation: CASSLGQGLNIQYF. The chain is built from TRBV18 and TRBJ2-4; 10 positions match TRBD1. Germline assignment: CDR1 KGHSH and CDR2 LQKENI. V lost 6 bases, J lost 6 bases, and 5 bases stayed unmatched. CDR3 length: 14 amino acids.

The CDR3 DNA sequence: TGTGCCAGCAGCACGGACAGCTCTGGGGCCAACGTCCTGACTTTC. Protein: CASSTDSSGANVLTF. The J gene is TRBJ2-6, the V gene TRBV7-9, with D possibly matching TRBD1 (6 bases). The CDR3 covers 15 residues. Germline-derived CDR1 and CDR2 are SEHNR and FQNEAQ (reference sequence). The V end was cut by 5 bases, the J end by 0 bases, with 8 bases between.

The CDR3 is CAGKVGGERAYGEQYF. CDR3 sequence (DNA): TGTGCCGGAAAGGTCGGGGGGGAAAGGGCCTACGGTGAGCAGTACTTC. This rearrangement joins TRBV30 to TRBJ2-7; 8 positions match TRBD2. Trimming cost V 8 bases and J 7 bases; bases outside gene matches: 22. The CDR3 totals 16 residues. Per the germline V gene, CDR1 is GTSNPN and CDR2 is SVGIG (reference sequence). Full variable domain (outside the CDR3, taken from reference TRBV30 and TRBJ2-7): SQTIHQWPATLVQPVGSPLSLECTVEGTSNPNLYWYRQAAGRGLQLLFYSVGIGQISSEVPQNLSASRPQDRQFILSSKKLLLSDSGFYLCAGKVGGERAYGEQYFGPGTRLTVT.

The V call is TRBV30, the J call TRBJ1-4; TRBD1 aligns across 7 bases. Germline values: CDR1 GTSNPN, CDR2 SVGIG (reference sequence). This CDR3 is built from 14 residues. J gave up 2 bases and V 5 bases, and 5 bases lay outside the gene matches. In DNA, the CDR3 is TGTGCCTGGCTAAGACAGGGCACTAATGAAAAACTGTTTTTT. It is translated as CAWLRQGTNEKLFF.

This clone was observed a handful of times. This chain uses TRBV11-2 with TRBJ2-7; D perhaps matches TRBD1 (7 bases). This CDR3 contains 15 residues. V lost 3 bases and J lost 4, with 16 bases in between. Germline V gene lookup returns CDR1 SGHAT and CDR2 FQNNGV. As DNA, the CDR3 is TGTGCCAGCAGCTTCTCCCGACAGGGAGGATACGAGCAGTACTTC. This encodes CASSFSRQGGYEQYF. The variable domain in full, completed from reference TRBV11-2 and TRBJ2-7, reads EAGVAQSPRYKIIEKRQSVAFWCNPISGHATLYWYQQILGQGPKLLIQFQNNGVVDDSQLPKDRFSAERLKGVDSTLKIQPAKLEDSAVYLCASSFSRQGGYEQYFGPGTRLTVT.

There are a few counts of this clone. The rearrangement uses TRBV4-1 and TRBJ2-1; 10 bases are a match to TRBD2. CDR1 and CDR2 from the germline V gene are MGHRA and YSYEKL. V shed 5 bases and J 2 bases; nucleotides not matched to a gene: 3. The CDR3 has 15 residues. The CDR3 reads CASSLAGGAYNEQFF. CDR3 nucleotide sequence: TGCGCCAGCAGCTTAGCGGGGGGTGCCTACAATGAGCAGTTCTTC.

A few counts support this clone. This sequence joins TRBV10-2 and TRBJ1-1, with D possibly being TRBD1 (6 bases). Trimming cost V 10 bases and J 5 bases, with 14 bases left between them. The CDR3 runs 12 residues. Germline V lookup: CDR1 WSHSY, CDR2 SAAADI. CDR3 residues: CATKQGLTEAFF. The CDR3, as DNA: TGCGCCACCAAACAGGGCTTGACTGAAGCTTTCTTT.

This chain joins TRBV29-1 and TRBJ2-7, with 10 bases aligning to TRBD2. The CDR3 has 16 amino acids. CDR1 SQVTM and CDR2 ANQGSEA come from the germline V gene. The trim removed 7 bases at V and 2 bases at J, leaving 14 bases unmatched. CDR3 loop: CSAHVAGGSFPYEQYF. CDR3 nucleotides: TGCAGCGCACACGTAGCGGGGGGATCATTTCCCTACGAGCAGTACTTC.

This clone is categorized as medium-sized. The chain joins TRBV30 to TRBJ1-6, with a tentative D call TRBD1 (5 bases). Germline values: CDR1 GTSNPN, CDR2 SVGIG (reference sequence). V lost 3 bases to trimming and J lost 3 bases, with 12 bases between them. The CDR3 consists of 15 residues. Here the CDR3 reads CAWSRPGHYNSPLHF. In DNA form, the CDR3 reads TGTGCCTGGAGCCGGCCTGGACACTATAATTCACCCCTCCACTTT.

V and J are TRBV6-6 and TRBJ1-1, with D perhaps matching TRBD1 (6 bases). Germline values: CDR1 MNHNY, CDR2 SVGAGI (reference sequence). V shed 6 bases and J shed 4 bases, with 18 bases lying between them. This CDR3 comprises 15 residues. The CDR3 nucleotides are TGTGCCAGCAGCTCCACGACAGGTACCGCCACTGAAGCTTTCTTT. Translating gives CASSSTTGTATEAFF.

The CDR3 sequence: CASSPGQGAPNYGYTF. The CDR3 DNA follows: TGCGCCAGCAGCCCCGGACAGGGGGCGCCCAACTATGGCTACACCTTC. This sequence joins TRBV5-1 and TRBJ1-2; 11 bases fit TRBD1. The CDR3 is 16 residues long. Trimming took 4 bases from V and 2 from J; bases not matched to a gene: 7. Germline V lookup: CDR1 SGHRS, CDR2 YFSETQ.

This clone was observed a single time. The chain recombines TRBV20-1 with TRBJ1-2; D gene unclear. This CDR3 region has 13 residues. The ends were cut back, 3 bases at V and 4 bases at J, with 12 bases in the middle. The germline gives CDR1 DFQATT, CDR2 SNEGSKA (reference sequence). The CDR3, as DNA: TGCAGTGCTAGTGCGGGTTTTGGCTATGGCTACACCTTC. Translation gives CSASAGFGYGYTF.

The chain combines TRBV5-6 with TRBJ1-4; D may be TRBD1 (5 bases). The V and J ends lost 6 bases and 5 bases respectively, with 14 bases between them. Germline values: CDR1 SGHDT, CDR2 YYEEEE. The CDR3 covers 14 residues. The CDR3 sequence is CASTVGDVNEKLFF. The CDR3, as DNA: TGTGCCAGCACCGTAGGGGATGTAAATGAAAAACTGTTTTTT.

This clone was observed a few times. This rearrangement joins TRBV5-8 to TRBJ1-2; D is perhaps TRBD1 (6 bases). This CDR3 is 15 amino acids long. V lost 5 bases, J lost 7 bases, and 21 bases lay in between. Germline lookup yields CDR1 SGHTS and CDR2 YDEGEE. The CDR3 sequence is CASSSNIGGARGYTF. CDR3 coding DNA: TGTGCCAGCAGTTCCAACATAGGGGGGGCGCGTGGCTACACCTTC.

The genes are TRBV7-9 and TRBJ2-3; tentatively, D is TRBD2 (6 bases). From germline, CDR1 is SEHNR and CDR2 FQNEAQ (reference sequence). V lost 2 bases and J lost 11, with 8 bases in between. There are 11 residues in the CDR3. The CDR3: CASSLREVQYF. The CDR3, as DNA: TGTGCCAGCAGCTTAAGGGAGGTGCAGTATTTT.

The chain uses TRBV7-9 and TRBJ2-1; TRBD1 matches at 8 bases. The germline CDR1 and CDR2 sequences are SEHNR and FQNEAQ (reference sequence). J lost 6 bases, V lost 4 bases, and 5 bases had no gene match. The CDR3 spans 14 residues. This CDR3 is CASSSPGQVNEQFF. In DNA form, the CDR3 reads TGTGCCAGCAGCTCGCCGGGACAGGTCAATGAGCAGTTCTTC.

The V call is TRBV7-2, the J call TRBJ1-4, with a weak D call TRBD1 (5 bases). The CDR3 runs 15 residues. Germline V gene sequence: CDR1 SGHTA, CDR2 FQGNSA. The V gene lost 5 bases and the J gene lost 3 bases, with 13 bases spanning the gap. This CDR3 is CASSQRAGPNEKLFF. CDR3 nucleotide sequence: TGTGCCAGCAGCCAAAGGGCAGGGCCTAATGAAAAACTGTTTTTT.